These 6 T cell receptor beta chains share one sample of origin, sequenced in a study of Ad26.COV2.S vaccination and SARS-CoV-2 variants. Assay: immunoSEQ multiplex PCR; the TCRdb copy retains only in-frame clones and omits some. The repertoire holds nearly 95,000 clones, with around 82% as singletons. The specimen comprised peripheral blood, sampled after recovery from COVID-19. These receptors were collected from a human donor who had recovered from COVID-19.

This clone was seen only a few times. The chain has TRBV27 and TRBJ2-7, with 7 nucleotides matching TRBD1. Germline CDR1 MNHEY, CDR2 SMNVEV (reference sequence). CDR3 size: 14 residues. Unmatched junction bases numbered 6, after V lost 4 bases and J lost 3 bases. CDR3 DNA: TGTGCCAGCAGTTCCAAAGCAGGGGGCTACGAGCAGTACTTC. It encodes CASSSKAGGYEQYF.

This clone was picked up a small number of times. The CDR3 region has the DNA TGTGCCAGCAGCTTAGCCACTACCGGGATTTTTACCGGGGAGCTGTTTTTT. Protein: CASSLATTGIFTGELFF. The genes are TRBV11-2 and TRBJ2-2, with D possibly being TRBD2 (5 bases). Trimming left V 1 base short and J 5 bases short, with 17 bases between. The germline CDR1 and CDR2 sequences are SGHAT and FQNNGV. The CDR3 is made up of 17 amino acids.

The gene calls are TRBV20-1 and TRBJ2-7; weak D call: TRBD1 (5 bases). The CDR3 consists of 16 residues. Germline loops: CDR1 DFQATT, CDR2 SNEGSKA (reference sequence). V was shortened by 3 bases and J by 4 bases, with 22 bases between the two germline ends. The CDR3 loop reads CSASPILQAAVYEQYF. DNA for the CDR3: TGCAGTGCTAGTCCTATTTTACAGGCTGCGGTGTACGAGCAGTACTTC.

V usage is TRBV14 and J usage is TRBJ1-1, with D hard to call. This CDR3 spans 13 amino acids. Trimming shortened V by 0 bases and J by 5 bases, and 7 bases separated the two germline ends. Germline CDR1 SGHDN, CDR2 FVKESK. The DNA of the CDR3 is TGTGCCAGCAGCCAAGATACCGGGACTGAAGCTTTCTTT. Its translation: CASSQDTGTEAFF.

This clone has only one observation. The chain carries TRBV4-3 and TRBJ2-7, with D possibly being TRBD1 (6 bases). CDR3 length equals 16 residues. Germline V gene lookup returns CDR1 LGHNA and CDR2 YSLEER. Trimming took 0 bases from V and 0 from J, leaving 12 bases between them. CDR3 bases: TGCGCCAGCAGCCAAGACCGACAGGTTTTCTCCTACGAGCAGTACTTC. It translates to CASSQDRQVFSYEQYF.

CDR3 in amino acids: CASGAGTGGNTIYF. CDR3 sequence (DNA): TGTGCTAGTGGGGCCGGGACAGGTGGAAACACCATATATTTT. The chain combines TRBV12-5 with TRBJ1-3, with 8 bases identical to TRBD1. In germline, CDR1 is LGHNT, CDR2 FRNRAP. The CDR3 spans 14 residues. V trimming: 6 bases; J trimming: 3 bases; junction bases outside the gene matches: 4.